Described below is a single TCR beta chain sequence and its context. The antigen is not known. These data belong to a study of OX40 agonist ivuxolimab in advanced cancers. Study summary: The group had a mean age of around 60 years, ranged from about 23 to 79, and was just under 85% male. Study-level findings and limits: Doses of 0.1 to 3.0 mg/kg were accompanied by clonal expansion of CD4+ and CD8+ blood T cells by week 6.

The CDR3 is 15 amino acids. In germline, CDR1 is SNHLY, CDR2 FYNNEI. The V end was cut by 7 bases, the J end by 6 bases, with 18 bases between. The method was immunoSEQ multiplex PCR; TCRdb's version includes in-frame clones alone and lacks a portion of them. The table has 67,000 or so clones, roughly 89% seen once. Enrollment shut out patients with autoimmune disease history or systemic immunosuppression. This TCR came from an adult with an advanced solid tumor such as melanoma, head and neck, liver or kidney cancer. Sequenced material: CD4+ or CD8+ T cells sorted from blood, taken in a trial of the OX40 agonist ivuxolimab. This chain links TRBV2 with TRBJ2-2, with D possibly being TRBD2 (5 bases). The CDR3 protein is CASTLNPHGAGELFF. CDR3 nucleotides: TGTGCCAGCACCCTAAACCCCCACGGGGCCGGGGAGCTGTTTTTT.